Listed below are T cell receptor beta chains from one sample, sequenced in a study of blood T cell repertoires in COVID-19. Sequencing used immunoSEQ multiplex PCR; TCRdb keeps in-frame clones, though not all of them. The table records 270,000 or so clones, 83% of them present only once. Sequencing was done on a sample of peripheral blood. The receptors here all came from a woman in her forties or fifties who had recovered from COVID-19. Both conserved end residues are part of each CDR3. D genes are given only for firm matches. Clone size, where shown, is once, few, many, or a class for clones that have expanded.

TRBV3-1/TRBV3-2	TRBJ2-6	TRBD1	-	CASSPLGTVYSGANVLTF	TGTGCCAGCAGCCCGCTGGGGACAGTTTACTCTGGGGCCAACGTCCTGACTTTC
TRBV19	TRBJ2-3	TRBD1	-	CASRRGLYTDTQYF	TGTGCCAGTAGAAGGGGGCTGTACACAGATACGCAGTATTTT
TRBV10-1	TRBJ2-2	TRBD2	-	CASRRGSGAGDDGELFF	TGCGCCAGCAGGAGGGGTTCTGGCGCGGGAGATGACGGGGAGCTGTTTTTT
TRBV11-3	TRBJ2-7	-	-	CASSSTESYEQYF	TGTGCCAGCAGCTCGACAGAGTCCTACGAGCAGTACTTC
TRBV27	TRBJ2-7	-	-	CASSLRSSRSYEQYF	TGTGCCAGCAGTTTAAGGAGTTCGCGGTCCTACGAGCAGTACTTC
TRBV28	TRBJ1-1	TRBD1	-	CASITNWGRGSEAFF	TGTGCCAGCATCACCAATTGGGGCAGGGGGTCTGAAGCTTTCTTT
TRBV15	TRBJ1-2	-	-	CATSRDRGRAGYGYTF	TGTGCCACCAGCAGAGATAGAGGGCGGGCTGGATATGGCTACACCTTC
TRBV9	TRBJ2-2	TRBD2	-	CASSARTSGKNTGELFF	TGTGCCAGCAGCGCAAGGACTAGCGGGAAGAACACCGGGGAGCTGTTTTTT
TRBV28	TRBJ1-2	TRBD1	-	CASSLRGRSGGYTF	TGTGCCAGCAGTTTGAGGGGGCGATCAGGGGGCTACACCTTC
TRBV15	TRBJ2-3	TRBD1	-	CATSRPYRDRGTDTQYF	TGTGCCACCAGCAGACCTTATAGGGACAGGGGCACAGATACGCAGTATTTT
TRBV7-2	TRBJ2-3	TRBD2	-	CASSIGLAGSTDTQYF	TGTGCCAGCAGCATAGGACTAGCGGGAAGCACAGATACGCAGTATTTT
TRBV28	TRBJ1-5	TRBD1	-	CASSLGDRESAAQHF	TGTGCCAGCAGCTTGGGGGACAGGGAGAGTGCGGCCCAGCATTTT
TRBV4-3	TRBJ1-2	-	-	CASSQDEGAESGYTF	TGCGCCAGCAGCCAAGACGAAGGGGCCGAGTCGGGCTACACCTTC
TRBV30	TRBJ2-2	-	few	CAWSKGTGELFF	TGTGCCTGGAGTAAGGGGACCGGGGAGCTGTTTTTT
TRBV7-2	TRBJ2-7	TRBD1	-	CASRQQTGAYEQYF	TGTGCCAGCAGACAACAGACAGGGGCCTACGAGCAGTACTTC
TRBV4-3	TRBJ1-6	-	-	CASSLGGSGLSSPLHF	TGCGCCAGCAGCCTCGGTGGGAGTGGCCTAAGCTCACCCCTCCACTTT
TRBV14	TRBJ2-3	TRBD2	once	CASSLMRPRVGGSYTDTQYF	TGTGCCAGCAGCCTCATGAGGCCCCGTGTCGGCGGGAGTTACACAGATACGCAGTATTTT
TRBV11-1	TRBJ1-1	-	-	CASSFLGQNTEAFF	TGTGCCAGCAGCTTCCTAGGACAGAACACTGAAGCTTTCTTT
TRBV2	TRBJ2-5	TRBD2	-	CASSGGLAGGQETQYF	TGTGCCAGCAGTGGCGGACTAGCGGGAGGGCAAGAGACCCAGTACTTC
TRBV4-3	TRBJ2-1	TRBD2	few	CASSQDWASGSLTGQFF	TGCGCCAGCAGCCAAGATTGGGCTAGCGGGAGCCTAACTGGGCAGTTCTTC
TRBV10-1	TRBJ1-6	-	-	CASSSTRELGLKGSPLHF	TGCGCCAGCTCCAGCACCCGGGAGTTAGGTTTAAAAGGGTCACCCCTCCACTTT
TRBV18	TRBJ1-4	TRBD1	-	CASSQNGQISRGTNEKLFF	TGTGCCAGCTCCCAGAATGGACAGATATCCAGGGGGACTAATGAAAAACTGTTTTTT
TRBV5-5	TRBJ1-2	-	-	CASRRDRGGGYTF	TGTGCCAGCAGGCGGGACCGCGGGGGCGGCTACACCTTC